This T cell receptor beta chain was identified in a study of blood T cells in healthy people across ages. In the study overall: Template switching picked up about one barcoded beta molecule for each two T cells.

Peripheral blood samples of 7.5 to 10 milliliters were drawn from each donor. Samples had at least 6.5 million PBMCs isolated from them. The second PCR ran roughly 7 to 12 cycles with a sample-barcoded 5' primer and J-beta primers. Every cDNA molecule carried a tag from a template-switch adaptor bearing 12 random nucleotides. TCRdb ran MiXCR on the 5' RACE reads and lists one entry per CDR3 protein. The table shows 1.5 million to 2 million distinct CDR3 sequences, with less than 50% occurring only once. The CDR3 extends over 15 amino acids. Germline trimming cut 1 base from V and 6 bases from J; bases unmatched to any gene: 5. The germline V gene has CDR1 DFQATT and CDR2 SNEGSKA (reference sequence).

The clonotype originates from a woman aged 35 to 49 in good health. V is TRBV20-1 and J is TRBJ1-6; 8 bases match TRBD1. The sample was blood. The CDR3 spells CSARGRGRGNSPLHF. As DNA, the CDR3 is TGCAGTGCTAGAGGCAGGGGGCGGGGTAATTCACCCCTCCACTTT.